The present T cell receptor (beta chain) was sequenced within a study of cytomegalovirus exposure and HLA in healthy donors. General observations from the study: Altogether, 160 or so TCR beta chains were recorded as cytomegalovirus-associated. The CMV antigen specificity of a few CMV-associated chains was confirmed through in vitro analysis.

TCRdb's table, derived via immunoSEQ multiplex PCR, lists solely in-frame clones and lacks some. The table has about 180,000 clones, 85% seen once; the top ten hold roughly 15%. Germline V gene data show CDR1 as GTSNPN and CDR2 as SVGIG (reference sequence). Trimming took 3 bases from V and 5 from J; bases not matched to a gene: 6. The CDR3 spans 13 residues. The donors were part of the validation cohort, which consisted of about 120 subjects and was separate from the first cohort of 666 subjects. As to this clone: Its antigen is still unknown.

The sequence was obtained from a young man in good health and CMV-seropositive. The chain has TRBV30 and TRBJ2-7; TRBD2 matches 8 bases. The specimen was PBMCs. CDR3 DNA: TGTGCCTGGAGCCGGGGGGGGGCCAACGAGCAGTACTTC. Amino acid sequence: CAWSRGGANEQYF.